The clone carrying this TCR beta chain was found a few times. Its specificity is unknown. The data were obtained in a study of blood T cells in healthy people across ages. Next came a second PCR, run for about 7 to 12 cycles, which used a sample-barcoded 5' primer along with a J-beta primer mix. TCRdb re-derived calls from the 5' RACE reads in MiXCR, one entry per CDR3 protein. This sample carries around 1,900,000 distinct CDR3 sequences, about 39% of them seen once, and the ten largest clones take under 30%. Study results and caveats: Age brought a roughly linear fall in TCR beta diversity measured per million T cells.

The germline V gene has CDR1 SGHTA and CDR2 FQGNSA. V gave up 5 bases and J gave up 4 bases; unmatched junction bases: 12. This CDR3 comprises 17 residues. This chain connects TRBV7-2 to TRBJ1-5; TRBD1 agrees at 9 bases. The material sequenced was blood. The source of this sequence is a human donor in good health. The CDR3 loop reads CASSRHGQGSRNQPQHF. CDR3 bases: TGTGCCAGCAGCCGTCATGGACAGGGGAGTAGAAATCAGCCCCAGCATTTT.